These 4 T cell receptor beta chains originate from one sample sequenced in a study of blood T cells in healthy people across ages. Primed by a sample-barcoded 5' primer and a J-beta primer mix, a second PCR proceeded for about 7 to 12 cycles. TCRdb redid the calling of the 5' RACE reads with MiXCR, one entry per CDR3 protein. The profile covers about 2 million distinct CDR3 sequences, with about 50% appearing a single time and approximately 2.1% taken by the ten largest. The sequenced material came from blood. The source of these receptors is a middle-aged woman in good health.

This chain uses TRBV29-1 with TRBJ2-7; TRBD2 might be the D (5 bases). This CDR3 region has 13 residues. Germline values: CDR1 SQVTM, CDR2 ANQGSEA. Trimming removed 3 bases from V and 2 bases from J, with 11 bases in between. CDR3 residues: CSVDGNTAYEQYF. The DNA for the CDR3 is TGCAGCGTTGACGGGAATACAGCCTACGAGCAGTACTTC.

The chain employs TRBV10-3 and TRBJ2-1; 12 nucleotides line up with TRBD2. Germline V gene sequence: CDR1 ENHRY, CDR2 SYGVKD. The V segment lost 0 bases and the J segment 9 bases; nucleotides outside the gene matches: 6. The CDR3 spans 16 residues. DNA of the CDR3: TGTGCCATCAGTGAGTCCACGACTAGCGGGGGTAGTGAGCAGTTCTTC. This sequence encodes CAISESTTSGGSEQFF.

This chain connects TRBV7-2 to TRBJ2-5; 12 nucleotides match TRBD2. The CDR3 is 16 amino acids. Germline values: CDR1 SGHTA, CDR2 FQGNSA. V lost 9 bases to trimming and J lost 5 bases; unmatched junction nucleotides: 13. For the CDR3, the DNA is TGTGCCAGTTGGTCGGCTAGCGGGGGGGCCCCCGAGACCCAGTACTTC. Protein sequence: CASWSASGGAPETQYF.

With regard to this clonotype: One junction end disagrees with the germline gene, perhaps due to a read error. V usage is TRBV3-1 and J usage is TRBJ2-1; no reliable D call. The CDR3 is 13 residues long. Germline CDR1 is LGHDT and CDR2 is YNNKEL (reference sequence). This CDR3 reads CASSQDSRNEQFF. Written as DNA, the CDR3 is TGCGCCAGCAGCCAAGATTCCCGGAATGAGCAGTTCTTC.